Below, 8 T cell receptor beta chains from the same sample are listed, as sequenced in a study of Graves' ophthalmopathy and Graves' hyperthyroidism. Amplification of the TCR beta CDR3 regions used RNA transcripts (as template). First-round RT-PCR relied on HTBI primers, and a second-round multiplex PCR came next. TCRdb called the multiplex PCR reads again in MiXCR, with one record for every CDR3 protein. Of 450,000 or so distinct CDR3 sequences in the sample, 13% to 15% are singletons; the top ten hold about 9.4%. The sample taken for sequencing was blood. The receptors derive from a woman younger than 45 with Graves' ophthalmopathy.

This clonotype was detected a few times. J is TRBJ2-7 and V is TRBV11-2, with D possibly TRBD1 on 6 matching bases. This CDR3 has 16 residues. V lost 0 bases to trimming and J lost 6 bases, with 18 bases between them. Germline values: CDR1 SGHAT, CDR2 FQNNGV. This chain's CDR3 is CASSLETSGHKSEQYF. In DNA, the CDR3 is TGTGCCAGCAGCTTAGAAACTTCGGGACATAAGAGCGAGCAGTACTTC.

This clonotype was observed many times. The chain recombines TRBV30 with TRBJ1-2, with 9 positions matching TRBD1. Trimming at V came to 3 bases and at J to 8 bases, leaving 7 bases not matched to a gene. This CDR3 has 13 residues. Per the germline V gene, CDR1 is GTSNPN and CDR2 is SVGIG (reference sequence). CDR3 nucleotide sequence: TGTGCCTGGAGGTGGGACAGGGAGGGAGGCTACACCTTC. Residues: CAWRWDREGGYTF.

Many counts were recorded for this clonotype. The rearrangement joins TRBV12-3 or TRBV12-4 to TRBJ2-5; 8 bases are a match to TRBD1. The V gene end was trimmed by 5 bases and the J gene end by 9 bases; junction bases not matched to a gene: 11. CDR3 length: 14 residues. The CDR3: CASSPRQGSRAQYF. The CDR3 DNA sequence: TGTGCCAGCAGTCCCCGACAGGGGTCGAGGGCCCAGTACTTC.

The chain couples TRBV6-1 to TRBJ1-1; D remains unclear. The germline CDR1 and CDR2 sequences are MNHNS and SASEGT. CDR3 size: 12 residues. V lost 7 bases, J lost 8 bases, and 14 bases lay in between. CDR3 DNA sequence: TGTGCCAGCAAGGCGGGGTTCGAGGAAGCTTTCTTT. The encoded protein is CASKAGFEEAFF.

At least ten counts were recorded for this clonotype. CDR3 nucleotides: TGCAGTGCTAGCTTTAGCGGGGTGTCCGGGGAGCTGTTTTTT. Its protein is CSASFSGVSGELFF. The gene calls are TRBV20-1 and TRBJ2-2; TRBD2 matches at 8 bases. The germline gives CDR1 DFQATT, CDR2 SNEGSKA (reference sequence). The trim removed 3 bases at V and 6 bases at J, leaving 6 bases unmatched. This CDR3 has 14 amino acids.

This clonotype came up many times. The chain uses TRBV5-1 and TRBJ2-3; 10 bases line up with TRBD2. CDR1 is SGHRS, CDR2 YFSETQ, per germline. V was pared by 5 bases and J by 1 base, with 7 bases of the junction left unmatched. The CDR3 loop spans 16 amino acids. The CDR3 coding sequence is TGCGCCAGCAGTTTCCTTCTAGCGGGGGGCACAGATACGCAGTATTTT. Its protein is CASSFLLAGGTDTQYF.

Ten or more counts support this clonotype. The V call is TRBV12-3 or TRBV12-4, the J call TRBJ1-1; 9 bases fit TRBD1. Trimming cost V 4 bases and J 2 bases; bases outside gene matches: 5. The CDR3 is 15 amino acids. For the CDR3, the DNA is TGTGCCAGCAGTTGGGACAGGGAGCAAAACACTGAAGCTTTCTTT. Amino acid sequence: CASSWDREQNTEAFF.

This clonotype was seen many times. This chain uses TRBV10-3 with TRBJ1-1, with D perhaps TRBD1 (6 bases). The V gene lost 0 bases and the J gene lost 8 bases, with 16 bases spanning the gap. The CDR3 sequence is 15 residues long. The germline CDR1 and CDR2 sequences are ENHRY and SYGVKD. This CDR3 reads CAISESNAGTIEAFF. CDR3 sequence (DNA): TGTGCCATCAGTGAGTCGAATGCAGGGACAATCGAAGCTTTCTTT.